A single sample is the source of the 5 T cell receptor beta chains below, sequenced in a study of glioma-infiltrating T cells. TCR alpha and beta CDR3 regions were amplified from RNA using iRepertoire nested multiplex PCR. TCRdb re-called the multiplex PCR reads with MiXCR, one entry per CDR3 protein. The sample holds about 140,000 distinct CDR3 sequences; about two fifths are singletons and the top ten take over 15%. The sequenced sample consisted of glioma tissue, nonneoplastic brain tissue, or PBMCs (not recorded which). All receptors derive from a human donor with low-grade glioma or glioblastoma, undergoing nonglioma brain surgery, or in good health (not recorded which).

V is TRBV4-2 and J is TRBJ1-5; the match to TRBD1 covers 7 bases. J lost 7 bases, V lost 1 base, and 7 bases had no gene match. Germline CDR1 LGHNA, CDR2 YNFKEQ. The CDR3 covers 15 residues. CDR3 residues: CASSQVSTGKQPQHF. The CDR3 region has the DNA TGTGCCAGCAGCCAAGTTTCGACAGGGAAGCAGCCCCAGCATTTT.

The sample holds many counts of this clonotype. The chain links TRBV4-3 to TRBJ2-1; D uncertain. CDR3 length: 13 amino acids. CDR1 is LGHNA, CDR2 YSLEER, per germline. Trimming removed 2 bases from V and 7 bases from J, with 9 bases in between. The CDR3 spells CASSQQDRNEQFF. CDR3 in DNA: TGCGCCAGCAGCCAACAAGACCGAAATGAGCAGTTCTTC.

At least ten counts were recorded for this clonotype. The chain links TRBV27 to TRBJ2-3; tentative D call: TRBD1 (5 bases). Trimming cost V 3 bases and J 6 bases, with 13 bases left between them. This CDR3 comprises 14 residues. Germline assignment: CDR1 MNHEY and CDR2 SMNVEV (reference sequence). CDR3 DNA: TGTGCCAGCAGTTTCGGCAGGGTATTCGATACGCAGTATTTT. Its protein is CASSFGRVFDTQYF.

This chain connects TRBV6-1 to TRBJ2-3, with D maybe TRBD2 (5 bases). The V end lost 10 bases, the J end lost 5 bases, and 10 bases lay between the germline ends. CDR3 length equals 11 residues. The germline V gene has CDR1 MNHNS and CDR2 SASEGT. Written as DNA, the CDR3 is TGTGCCACTGGGAGAGGAGATACGCAGTATTTT. Protein product: CATGRGDTQYF.

This clonotype was observed a handful of times. The V and J genes are TRBV6-1 and TRBJ2-5, with D uncertain. The V end was cut by 3 bases, the J end by 0 bases, with 20 bases between. The CDR3 is 18 residues long. Germline CDR1 MNHNS, CDR2 SASEGT. CDR3 in DNA: TGTGCCAGCAGTGATGCCCGCCTATATGGGGAAGACCAAGAGACCCAGTACTTC. Its protein product is CASSDARLYGEDQETQYF.